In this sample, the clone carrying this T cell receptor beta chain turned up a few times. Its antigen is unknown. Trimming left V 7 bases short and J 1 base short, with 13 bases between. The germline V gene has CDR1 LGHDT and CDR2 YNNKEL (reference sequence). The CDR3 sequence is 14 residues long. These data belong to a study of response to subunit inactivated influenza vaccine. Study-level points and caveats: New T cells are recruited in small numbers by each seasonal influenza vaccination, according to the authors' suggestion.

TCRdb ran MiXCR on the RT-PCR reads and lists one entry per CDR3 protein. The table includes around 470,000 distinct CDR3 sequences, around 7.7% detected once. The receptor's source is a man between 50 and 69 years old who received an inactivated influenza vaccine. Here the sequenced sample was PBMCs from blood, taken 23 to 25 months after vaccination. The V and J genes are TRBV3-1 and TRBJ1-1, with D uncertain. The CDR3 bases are TGTGCCAGCACCAACAGAGGATGGAACACTGAAGCTTTCTTT. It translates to CASTNRGWNTEAFF.